This T cell receptor beta chain was retrieved from a study of T cell responses to AZD1222 COVID-19 vaccine. General study results and limits: Vaccine-associated CD4 TCRs ranged over spike, dominating at 160-218 and 743-854. Clonal diversity may have been underestimated, and the donors were mostly white British, with more females than males.

Only in-frame clones appear in the TCRdb table, and some are missing; sequencing was by immunoSEQ multiplex PCR. Here the sample spans about 130,000 clones, 80% to 90% being singletons. Notes on this clone: The antigen is unknown.

The sample was peripheral blood, taken on day 0 of AZD1222 vaccination. The clonotype comes from an adult in good health.

CDR3 sequence: CASSIDPSSYNEQFF. As DNA, the CDR3 is TGTGCCAGTAGTATAGACCCGAGCTCCTACAATGAGCAGTTCTTC. The rearrangement links TRBV19 to TRBJ2-1; no firm D call. Trimming left V 0 bases short and J 0 bases short, with 6 bases between. The CDR3 runs to 15 residues. Germline CDR1 and CDR2: LNHDA and SQIVND (reference sequence).